Listed here is a single TCR beta chain. This specimen comes from a study of blood T cell repertoires in COVID-19. In the study overall: Samples came from the United States, Italy and Spain, spanning acute and convalescent COVID-19. T cells, B-cell-depleted T cells, or PBMCs provided the cDNA or gDNA that served as material.

Losses at the gene ends were 2 bases for V and 2 bases for J; bases not matched to a gene: 5. CDR1 is MNHEY, CDR2 SVGEGT, per germline. The CDR3 totals 16 residues. Original data processing: Scientists estimated how many nucleated cells there were by amplifying reference gene primers. The table came from immunoSEQ multiplex PCR; TCRdb's copy has only in-frame clones and leaves some out. V, J and clone size derive from that table, while D and trimming were established from the DNA sequence. Of a few hundred thousand clones in the sample, 87% are singletons; the top ten hold roughly 2%. The sequencing input was peripheral blood. The source is a woman aged 45-65 years who had recovered from COVID-19. The rearrangement links TRBV6-2 or TRBV6-3 to TRBJ2-5; 10 bases are a match to TRBD2. CDR3 nucleotide sequence: TGTGCCAGCAGTTACCCCAAGACTAGCGGGCAAGAGACCCAGTACTTC. Amino acid sequence: CASSYPKTSGQETQYF.